This section outlines one T cell receptor (beta chain) sequence together with its context. TCRdb's table, derived via immunoSEQ multiplex PCR, lists solely in-frame clones and lacks some. The table includes roughly 80,000 clones, around 93% detected once. The CDR3 has 15 residues. CDR1 LNHNV and CDR2 YYDKDF come from the germline V gene (reference sequence). V dropped 4 bases and J dropped 9 bases, with 21 bases sitting between them. The data stem from a study of Tregs in tolerant kidney transplant recipients. Source: Tregs from blood, taken before the transplant. The rearrangement uses TRBV15 and TRBJ2-5; perhaps TRBD1 as D (7 bases). This clonotype was obtained from a human donor who received a combined kidney and bone marrow transplant. For the CDR3, the DNA is TGTGCCACCAGCATGCGGGACAGAACGGAGTTCTCCCAGTACTTC. Translation: CATSMRDRTEFSQYF.